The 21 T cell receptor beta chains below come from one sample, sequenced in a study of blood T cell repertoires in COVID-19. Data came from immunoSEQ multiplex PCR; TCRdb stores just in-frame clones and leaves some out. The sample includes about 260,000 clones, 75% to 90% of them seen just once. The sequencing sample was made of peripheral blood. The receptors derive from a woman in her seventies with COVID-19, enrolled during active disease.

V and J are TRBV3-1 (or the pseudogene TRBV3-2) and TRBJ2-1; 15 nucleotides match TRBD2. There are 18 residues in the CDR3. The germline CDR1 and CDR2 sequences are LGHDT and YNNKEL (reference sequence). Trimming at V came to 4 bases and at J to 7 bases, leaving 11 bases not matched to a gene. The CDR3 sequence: CASSPIGLAGGPGNEQFF. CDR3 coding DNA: TGTGCCAGCAGCCCCATCGGACTAGCGGGAGGGCCGGGGAATGAGCAGTTCTTC.

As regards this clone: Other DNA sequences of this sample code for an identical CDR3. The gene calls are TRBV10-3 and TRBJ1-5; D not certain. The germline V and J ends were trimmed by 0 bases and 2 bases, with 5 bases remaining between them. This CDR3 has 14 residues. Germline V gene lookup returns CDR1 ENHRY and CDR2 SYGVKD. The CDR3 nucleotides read TGTGCCATCAGTGAGTCCGGGGGCAATCAGCCCCAGCATTTT. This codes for CAISESGGNQPQHF.

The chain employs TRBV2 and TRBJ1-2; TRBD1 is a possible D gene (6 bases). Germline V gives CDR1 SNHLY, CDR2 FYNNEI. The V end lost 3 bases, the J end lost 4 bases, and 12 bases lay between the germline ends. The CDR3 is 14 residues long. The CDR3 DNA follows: TGTGCCAGCAGTGATCAGGGGTACGGCTATGGCTACACCTTC. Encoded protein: CASSDQGYGYGYTF.

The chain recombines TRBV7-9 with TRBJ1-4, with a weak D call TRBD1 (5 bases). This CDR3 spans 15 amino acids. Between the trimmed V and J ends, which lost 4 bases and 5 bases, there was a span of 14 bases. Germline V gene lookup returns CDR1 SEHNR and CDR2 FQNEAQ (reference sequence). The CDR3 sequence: CASSSVGGTNEKLFF. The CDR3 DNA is TGTGCCAGCAGCTCCGTCGGGGGTACCAATGAAAAACTGTTTTTT.

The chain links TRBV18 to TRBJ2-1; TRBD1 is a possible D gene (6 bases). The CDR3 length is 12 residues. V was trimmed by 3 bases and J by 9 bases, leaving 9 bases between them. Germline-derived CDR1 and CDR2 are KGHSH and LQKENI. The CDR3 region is CASSPQGIEQFF. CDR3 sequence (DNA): TGTGCCAGCTCACCCCAGGGGATTGAGCAGTTCTTC.

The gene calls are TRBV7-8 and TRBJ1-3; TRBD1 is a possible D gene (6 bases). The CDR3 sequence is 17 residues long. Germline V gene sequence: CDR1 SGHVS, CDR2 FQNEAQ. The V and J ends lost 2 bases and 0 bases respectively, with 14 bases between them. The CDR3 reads CASSLNTGGPSGNTIYF. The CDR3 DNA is TGTGCCAGCAGCTTAAACACCGGGGGGCCCTCTGGAAACACCATATATTTT.

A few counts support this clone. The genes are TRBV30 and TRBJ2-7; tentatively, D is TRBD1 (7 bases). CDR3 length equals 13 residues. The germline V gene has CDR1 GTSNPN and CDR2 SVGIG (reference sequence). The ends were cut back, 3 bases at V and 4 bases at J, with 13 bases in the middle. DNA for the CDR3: TGTGCCTGGAGACAGGGGACTGTATACGAGCAGTACTTC. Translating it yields CAWRQGTVYEQYF.

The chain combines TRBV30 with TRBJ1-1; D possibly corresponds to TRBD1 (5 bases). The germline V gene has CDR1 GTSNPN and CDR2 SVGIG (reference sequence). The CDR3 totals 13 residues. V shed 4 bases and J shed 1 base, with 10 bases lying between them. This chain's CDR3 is CAWTRQGNTEAFF. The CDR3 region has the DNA TGTGCCTGGACCCGTCAGGGGAACACTGAAGCTTTCTTT.

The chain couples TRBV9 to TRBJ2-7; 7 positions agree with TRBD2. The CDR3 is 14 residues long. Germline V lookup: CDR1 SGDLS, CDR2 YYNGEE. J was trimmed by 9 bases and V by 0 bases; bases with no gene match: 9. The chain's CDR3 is CASSVEGTTPLQYF. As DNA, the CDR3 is TGTGCCAGCAGCGTAGAAGGGACTACCCCCTTGCAGTACTTC.

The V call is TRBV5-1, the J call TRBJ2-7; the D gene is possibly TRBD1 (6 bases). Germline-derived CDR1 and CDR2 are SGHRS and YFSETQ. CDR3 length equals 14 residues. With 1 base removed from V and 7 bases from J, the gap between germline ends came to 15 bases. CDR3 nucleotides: TGCGCCAGCAGCTTGACCCAGGGGCCGGGGGAGCAGTACTTC. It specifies CASSLTQGPGEQYF.

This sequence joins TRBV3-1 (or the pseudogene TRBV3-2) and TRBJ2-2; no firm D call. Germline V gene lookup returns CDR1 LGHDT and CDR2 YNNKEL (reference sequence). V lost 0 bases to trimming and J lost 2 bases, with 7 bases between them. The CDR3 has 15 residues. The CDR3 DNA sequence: TGTGCCAGCAGCCAAGACTACTATAACACCGGGGAGCTGTTTTTT. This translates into CASSQDYYNTGELFF.

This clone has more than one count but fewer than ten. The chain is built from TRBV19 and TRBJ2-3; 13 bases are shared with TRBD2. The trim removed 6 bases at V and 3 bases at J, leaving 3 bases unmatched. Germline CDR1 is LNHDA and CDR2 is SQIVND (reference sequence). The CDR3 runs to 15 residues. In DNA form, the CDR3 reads TGTGCCAGTAGGCAGGGACTAGCGGGAACAGATACGCAGTATTTT. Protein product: CASRQGLAGTDTQYF.

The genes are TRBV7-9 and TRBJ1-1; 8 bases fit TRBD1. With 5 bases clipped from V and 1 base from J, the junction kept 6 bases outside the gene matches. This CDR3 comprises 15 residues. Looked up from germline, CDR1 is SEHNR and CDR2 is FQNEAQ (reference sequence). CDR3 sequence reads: CASSRQGKGNTEAFF. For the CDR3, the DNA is TGTGCCAGCAGCCGACAGGGGAAAGGGAACACTGAAGCTTTCTTT. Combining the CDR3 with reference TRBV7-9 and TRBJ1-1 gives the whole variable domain DTGVSQNPRHKITKRGQNVTFRCDPISEHNRLYWYRQTLGQGPEFLTYFQNEAQLEKSRLLSDRFSAERPKGSFSTLEIQRTEQGDSAMYLCASSRQGKGNTEAFFGQGTRLTVV.

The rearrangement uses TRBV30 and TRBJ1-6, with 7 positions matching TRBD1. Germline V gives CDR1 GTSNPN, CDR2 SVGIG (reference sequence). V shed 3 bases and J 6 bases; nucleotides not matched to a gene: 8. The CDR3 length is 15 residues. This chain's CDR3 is CAWSAGQAANSPLHF. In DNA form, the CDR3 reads TGTGCCTGGAGCGCCGGACAGGCTGCTAATTCACCCCTCCACTTT.

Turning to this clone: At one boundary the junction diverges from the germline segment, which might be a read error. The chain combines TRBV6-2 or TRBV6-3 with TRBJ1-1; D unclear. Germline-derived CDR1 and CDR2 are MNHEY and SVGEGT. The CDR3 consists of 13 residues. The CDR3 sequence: CASIYAGNTEAFF. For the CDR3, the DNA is TGTGCCAGCATTTACGCGGGGAACACTGAAGCTTTCTTT.

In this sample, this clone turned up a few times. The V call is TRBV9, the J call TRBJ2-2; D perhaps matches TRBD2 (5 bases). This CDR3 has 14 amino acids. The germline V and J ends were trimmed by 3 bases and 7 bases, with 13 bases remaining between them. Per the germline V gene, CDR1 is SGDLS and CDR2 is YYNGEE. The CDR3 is CASSAIPEGGELFF. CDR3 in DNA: TGTGCCAGCAGCGCAATTCCTGAGGGCGGGGAGCTGTTTTTT.

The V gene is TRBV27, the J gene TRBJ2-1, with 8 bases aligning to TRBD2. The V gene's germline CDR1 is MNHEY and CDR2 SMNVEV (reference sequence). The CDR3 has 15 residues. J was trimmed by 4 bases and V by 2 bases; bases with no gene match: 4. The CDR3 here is CASSLAGGVYNEQFF. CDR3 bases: TGTGCCAGCAGTTTAGCGGGAGGAGTTTACAATGAGCAGTTCTTC.

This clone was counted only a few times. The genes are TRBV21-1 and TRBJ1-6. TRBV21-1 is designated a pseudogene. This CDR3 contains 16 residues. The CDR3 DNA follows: TGTGCCAGCAGCAAGCGGGGGGCGACCTATAATTCACCCCTCCACTTT. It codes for CASSKRGATYNSPLHF.

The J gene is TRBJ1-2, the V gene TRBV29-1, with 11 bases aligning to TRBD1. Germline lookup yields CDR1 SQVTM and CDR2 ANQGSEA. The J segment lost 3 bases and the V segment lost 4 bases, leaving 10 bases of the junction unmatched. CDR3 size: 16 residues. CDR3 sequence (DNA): TGCAGCGTTGCCTGGGGACAGGGGGGGAATTACTATGGCTACACCTTC. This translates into CSVAWGQGGNYYGYTF.

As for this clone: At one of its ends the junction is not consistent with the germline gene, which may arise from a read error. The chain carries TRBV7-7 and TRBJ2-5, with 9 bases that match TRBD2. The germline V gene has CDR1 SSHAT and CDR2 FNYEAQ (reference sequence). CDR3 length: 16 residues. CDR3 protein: CASSLTVSGSGGTQYF. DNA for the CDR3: TGTGCTAGCAGCCTTACTGTTAGCGGGAGCGGAGGGACCCAGTACTTC.

CDR3 nucleotide sequence: TGTGCCAGCAGTGCGGGAACTAGCGGGAGTTTAGTCGACGAGCAGTACTTC. It encodes CASSAGTSGSLVDEQYF. V gene TRBV2 combines with J gene TRBJ2-7; TRBD2 agrees at 11 bases. Germline CDR1 and CDR2: SNHLY and FYNNEI. There are 17 residues in the CDR3. V lost 4 bases, J lost 5 bases, and 13 bases stayed unmatched.